This TCR beta chain was sequenced in a study of T cell repertoires in cytomegalovirus infection. TCRdb recomputed calls from the reads with MiXCR, one row per CDR3 protein. The repertoire consists of 450,000 to 550,000 distinct CDR3 sequences, with under 45% occurring once and the leading ten covering around two fifths. Notes on this clonotype: No antigen is known for it.

The TCR originated in a human donor in good health (CMV status not recorded). Some clones in this sample may be carry-over from other donors' samples. Source: cultured PBMCs, taken from culture after CMV antigen stimulation.

Here the CDR3 reads CATSRSGVRGPEQYF. CDR3 in DNA: TGTGCCACCAGCAGATCAGGCGTCAGGGGTCCCGAGCAGTACTTC. This chain uses TRBV15 with TRBJ2-7; possibly TRBD1 for D (6 bases). The CDR3 is 15 amino acids. Germline V gene data show CDR1 as LNHNV and CDR2 as YYDKDF (reference sequence). Trimming stripped 2 bases from V and 6 bases from J, with 17 bases between. The whole variable domain, remainder taken from reference TRBV15 and TRBJ2-7, is DAMVIQNPRYQVTQFGKPVTLSCSQTLNHNVMYWYQQKSSQAPKLLFHYYDKDFNNEADTPDNFQSRRPNTSFCFLDIRSPGLGDTAMYLCATSRSGVRGPEQYFGPGTRLTVT.